This entry lists 6 T cell receptor beta chains sequenced from one sample in a study of Tregs in tolerant kidney transplant recipients. The assay was immunoSEQ multiplex PCR, and TCRdb's table has in-frame clones only and misses some. This repertoire comprises some 31,000 clones; its ten largest clones make up under 9%. The input for sequencing was CD8+ T cells from blood, taken before the transplant. The source of these receptors is a human donor who received a combined kidney and bone marrow transplant.

As to this clone: The missing CDR3 end, 3 residues past where the read stops, is filled in from the germline J gene. V gene TRBV7-2 combines with J gene TRBJ2-7; D not resolved. Looked up from germline, CDR1 is SGHTA and CDR2 is FQGNSA. The CDR3 has 14 amino acids. Trimming pared 5 bases from V and 2 bases from J, leaving 13 bases between. The CDR3 sequence is CASSRSGDTYEQYF. Incomplete CDR3 DNA: TGTGCCAGCAGCCGGTCTGGAGACACCTACGAG.

A word on this clone: The read gets to within 3 residues of the CDR3 end, and the germline J gene fills in the rest. This rearrangement joins TRBV5-6 to TRBJ1-3, with 7 bases that match TRBD1. Trimming cost V 3 bases and J 2 bases; bases outside gene matches: 2. This CDR3 contains 14 residues. In germline, CDR1 is SGHDT, CDR2 YYEEEE. The CDR3 protein is CASSSGQTGNTIYF. The part of the CDR3 DNA that was read is TGTGCCAGCAGCTCGGGACAGACTGGAAACACC.

On this clone: The DNA ends 3 residues before the CDR3 does, and the rest of the CDR3 is filled in from the germline J gene. The chain joins TRBV2 to TRBJ2-3; TRBD2 might be the D (5 bases). V was shortened by 0 bases and J by 5 bases, with 12 bases between the two germline ends. Germline CDR1 is SNHLY and CDR2 is FYNNEI. CDR3 length equals 15 residues. The covered CDR3 bases are TGTGCCAGCAGTGAAGCATTGCTAGCAGGAGATACG. Encoded protein: CASSEALLAGDT. The full CDR3 reads CASSEALLAGDTQYF.

Notes on this clone: With the read ending 3 residues before the CDR3 end, the germline J gene is used to fill in that end. The rearrangement links TRBV7-9 to TRBJ1-2, with 8 bases that match TRBD1. V was pared by 5 bases and J by 2 bases, with 4 bases of the junction left unmatched. Germline lookup yields CDR1 SEHNR and CDR2 FQNEAQ (reference sequence). CDR3 length: 14 residues. The chain's CDR3 is CASSPWTGNYGYTF. CDR3 bases read: TGTGCCAGCAGCCCATGGACAGGGAACTATGGC.

The covered CDR3 bases are TGCAGCGTGGGGACAGGGTATCAGCCC. Translation gives CSVGTGYQP. The full CDR3 is CSVGTGYQPQHF. This chain uses TRBV29-1 with TRBJ1-5, with 9 bases that match TRBD1. Sequencing ends 3 residues short of the CDR3 end; the germline J gene provides the rest. Germline loops: CDR1 SQVTM, CDR2 ANQGSEA. V shed 6 bases, J shed 5 bases, and the junction held 2 bases outside the gene matches. The CDR3 is 12 residues long.

Remarks on this clone: The junction departs from germline at one end; a sequencing error may be responsible. The sequence runs out 3 residues before the end of the CDR3; the remainder is reconstructed from the germline J gene. This chain connects TRBV2 to TRBJ2-3, with D perhaps TRBD1 or TRBD2 (7 bases each). The CDR3 loop spans 17 amino acids. Germline CDR1 is SNHLY and CDR2 is FYNNEI. The sequenced part of the CDR3 DNA is TGTGCCATTTTAAAGAACAAACAGGGAGGGGGCACAGATGCG. Its translation: CAILKNKQGGGTDA. The entire CDR3 sequence reads CAILKNKQGGGTDAQYF.